The 10 T cell receptor beta chains below were found in one sample sequenced in a study of cytomegalovirus exposure and HLA in healthy donors. The PCR contained 60 Vbeta and 13 Jbeta primers. This table comes from immunoSEQ multiplex PCR, and its TCRdb copy is limited to in-frame clones, with some not included. The repertoire shows 75,000 to 85,000 clones; the top ten hold about 0.6%. The sequenced sample consisted of PBMCs. These receptors came from a man aged 50 or older in good health and CMV-seronegative.

The chain uses TRBV28 and TRBJ1-2; D is uncertain. Deletions cut 2 bases from V and 2 bases from J, with 15 bases between. The CDR3 is 16 residues long. The germline V gene has CDR1 MDHEN and CDR2 SYDVKM. This chain's CDR3 is CASSLGSGGQNYGYTF. CDR3 coding DNA: TGTGCCAGCAGTTTAGGCTCGGGCGGGCAGAACTATGGCTACACCTTC.

The chain carries TRBV15 and TRBJ1-6, with 10 bases aligning to TRBD1. After removal of 0 bases from V and 3 bases from J, the junction contained 5 bases not matched to a gene. The CDR3 runs 18 residues. Germline CDR1 reads LNHNV; CDR2 reads YYDKDF (reference sequence). Written as DNA, the CDR3 is TGTGCCACCAGCAGAGAGGGACAGGGGTCCCTCTATAATTCACCCCTCCACTTT. It codes for CATSREGQGSLYNSPLHF.

CDR3 loop: CASRGQPGETQYF. The CDR3 DNA reads TGTGCCAGCAGGGGACAGCCGGGAGAGACCCAGTACTTC. The rearrangement uses TRBV6-1 and TRBJ2-5, with 7 nucleotides matching TRBD1. CDR3 size: 13 residues. Germline V gives CDR1 MNHNS, CDR2 SASEGT. V was clipped by 6 bases and J by 4 bases; unmatched bases: 5.

V and J are TRBV7-2 and TRBJ1-1, with 7 bases matching TRBD1. Germline V gives CDR1 SGHTA, CDR2 FQGNSA. The CDR3 length is 15 residues. V shed 5 bases, J shed 0 bases, and the junction held 6 bases outside the gene matches. The CDR3 region has the DNA TGTGCCAGCAGCCCTATGGGGACAGTGAACACTGAAGCTTTCTTT. It specifies CASSPMGTVNTEAFF.

The chain joins TRBV5-1 to TRBJ1-1; the D gene is possibly TRBD1 (6 bases). Trimming pared 6 bases from V and 8 bases from J, leaving 23 bases between. The CDR3 extends over 15 amino acids. CDR1 is SGHRS, CDR2 YFSETQ, per germline. CDR3 in amino acids: CASTDRGGPEGEAFF. The CDR3 bases are TGCGCCAGCACCGATCGGGGGGGGCCCGAGGGGGAAGCTTTCTTT.

The chain is built from TRBV5-1 and TRBJ2-2, with a possible D match to TRBD2 (6 bases). CDR1 and CDR2 from the germline V gene are SGHRS and YFSETQ. This CDR3 spans 18 amino acids. With 1 base removed from V and 1 base from J, the gap between germline ends came to 17 bases. CDR3 nucleotides: TGCGCCAGCAGCTTGCCCAAAGGGATAGCGGTGAACACCGGGGAGCTGTTTTTT. Translating it yields CASSLPKGIAVNTGELFF.

J is TRBJ1-2 and V is TRBV5-6; 12 bases line up with TRBD1. J gave up 3 bases and V 5 bases, and 5 bases lay outside the gene matches. CDR3 length equals 15 residues. The germline V gene has CDR1 SGHDT and CDR2 YYEEEE. The CDR3 spells CASRSGQGAYYGYTF. The CDR3 region has the DNA TGTGCCAGCAGATCGGGACAGGGGGCGTACTATGGCTACACCTTC.

V gene TRBV5-1 combines with J gene TRBJ2-5, with TRBD2 matching 11 bases. The CDR3 length is 16 residues. The germline CDR1 and CDR2 sequences are SGHRS and YFSETQ. V was pared by 0 bases and J by 5 bases, with 6 bases of the junction left unmatched. The CDR3: CASSLDVAGGPETQYF. CDR3 nucleotide sequence: TGCGCCAGCAGCTTGGACGTAGCGGGGGGGCCTGAGACCCAGTACTTC. Full variable domain (missing parts from reference TRBV5-1 and TRBJ2-5): KAGVTQTPRYLIKTRGQQVTLSCSPISGHRSVSWYQQTPGQGLQFLFEYFSETQRNKGNFPGRFSGRQFSNSRSEMNVSTLELGDSALYLCASSLDVAGGPETQYFGPGTRLLVL.

The rearrangement links TRBV6-1 to TRBJ1-5; TRBD1 aligns across 10 bases. CDR1 and CDR2 from the germline V gene are MNHNS and SASEGT. The CDR3 extends over 19 amino acids. J lost 5 bases, V lost 2 bases, and 15 bases had no gene match. The CDR3 loop reads CASSELRSGDRGKHQPQHF. CDR3 nucleotides: TGTGCCAGCAGTGAACTCCGGTCCGGGGACAGGGGAAAGCATCAGCCCCAGCATTTT.

The rearrangement links TRBV25-1 to TRBJ2-7, with a possible D match to TRBD1 (6 bases). Trimming cost V 3 bases and J 5 bases, with 11 bases left between them. This CDR3 has 13 amino acids. Looked up from germline, CDR1 is MGHDK and CDR2 is SYGVNS. The CDR3 coding sequence is TGTGCCAGCAGTGATGGTCAGGGGAACGAGCAGTACTTC. It is translated as CASSDGQGNEQYF.